Each of the 4 T cell receptor beta chains below was sequenced from the same sample in a study of beta chain features in type 1 diabetes. Expressed TCRB transcripts were sequenced after all isolated RNA was converted to cDNA. Some clones are missing from TCRdb's copy, which holds only in-frame ones; the method was immunoSEQ multiplex PCR. The data show around 180,000 clones, more than 10% seen once. Sequencing input: central memory CD4+ T cells from blood. These TCRs come from a woman aged 18-30 years in good health.

The gene calls are TRBV14 and TRBJ1-2, with 8 bases that match TRBD1. The junction had 5 bases not matched to a gene; V was cut back by 4 bases and J by 1 base. CDR1 and CDR2 (germline): SGHDN, FVKESK. The CDR3 consists of 15 residues. The CDR3 nucleotides are TGTGCCAGCAGCCGAGAAGGACAGGGTAACTATGGCTACACCTTC. Translating gives CASSREGQGNYGYTF.

This clone showed up just a few times. The rearrangement links TRBV9 to TRBJ2-7; 12 positions match TRBD2. The V and J ends lost 3 bases and 2 bases, in that order; junction bases with no gene match: 15. The CDR3 has 19 amino acids. Germline values: CDR1 SGDLS, CDR2 YYNGEE. DNA for the CDR3: TGTGCCAGCAGCGAAACCGGACTAGCGGGGATCATCAAACCCTACGAGCAGTACTTC. Translated, it gives CASSETGLAGIIKPYEQYF.

This clone turned up a few times. This sequence joins TRBV9 and TRBJ2-7; 8 positions agree with TRBD2. The V and J ends lost 3 bases and 5 bases, in that order; junction bases with no gene match: 10. This CDR3 is 15 amino acids long. The germline V gene has CDR1 SGDLS and CDR2 YYNGEE. The CDR3 nucleotides read TGTGCCAGCAGCGCCCAGCGAGCGGGAGTGGACGAGCAGTACTTC. Amino acid sequence: CASSAQRAGVDEQYF. Filled out from reference TRBV9 and TRBJ2-7, the complete variable domain reads DSGVTQTPKHLITATGQRVTLRCSPRSGDLSVYWYQQSLDQGLQFLIQYYNGEERAKGNILERFSAQQFPDLHSELNLSSLELGDSALYFCASSAQRAGVDEQYFGPGTRLTVT.

This clone was observed a handful of times. This rearrangement joins TRBV13 to TRBJ1-1, with TRBD1 matching over 10 bases. The CDR3 is 17 residues long. Germline CDR1 and CDR2: PRHDT and FYEKMQ (reference sequence). With 0 bases clipped from V and 0 bases from J, the junction kept 4 bases outside the gene matches. The CDR3 region has the DNA TGTGCCAGCAGCTTAGGAGGGACAGGGGCTATGAACACTGAAGCTTTCTTT. It is translated as CASSLGGTGAMNTEAFF.